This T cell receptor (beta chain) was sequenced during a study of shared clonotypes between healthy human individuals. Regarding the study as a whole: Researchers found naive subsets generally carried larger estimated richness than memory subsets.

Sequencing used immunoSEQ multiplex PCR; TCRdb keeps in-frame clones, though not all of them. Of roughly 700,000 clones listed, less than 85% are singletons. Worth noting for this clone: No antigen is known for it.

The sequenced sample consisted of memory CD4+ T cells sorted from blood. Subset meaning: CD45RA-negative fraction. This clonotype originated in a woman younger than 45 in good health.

CDR3 region: CASSFGGGRTGELFF. DNA of the CDR3: TGTGCCAGCAGCTTCGGCGGAGGGAGGACCGGGGAGCTGTTTTTT. The V call is TRBV7-3, the J call TRBJ2-2; a weak D match, TRBD2 (6 bases). From germline, CDR1 is SGHTA and CDR2 FQGTGA. The length of the CDR3 is 15 residues. V lost 3 bases and J lost 5, with 13 bases in between.